This TCR beta chain is from a study of cytomegalovirus exposure and HLA in healthy donors. Overall study results and limits: Later analysis indicated greater clonal expansion among HLA-associated TCR beta chains than among equally common other chains.

PCR involved 60 Vbeta and 13 Jbeta primers. Clones were read by immunoSEQ multiplex PCR, and TCRdb kept only the in-frame ones, dropping some. The sample holds 120,000 or so clones; roughly 80% are singletons and the top ten take about 3%. The germline V gene encodes CDR1 MDHEN and CDR2 SYDVKM. The CDR3 consists of 12 residues. The V end lost 1 base, the J end lost 9 bases, and 7 bases lay between the germline ends. With respect to this clone: As yet, its antigen is unknown.

Sequencing was carried out using PBMCs. The receptor's source is a man under 40 in good health and CMV-seronegative. The V gene is TRBV28, the J gene TRBJ1-5; no clear D gene. This CDR3 is CASSLLSGPQHF. The CDR3 DNA reads as TGTGCCAGCAGTTTATTGTCCGGGCCCCAGCATTTT.